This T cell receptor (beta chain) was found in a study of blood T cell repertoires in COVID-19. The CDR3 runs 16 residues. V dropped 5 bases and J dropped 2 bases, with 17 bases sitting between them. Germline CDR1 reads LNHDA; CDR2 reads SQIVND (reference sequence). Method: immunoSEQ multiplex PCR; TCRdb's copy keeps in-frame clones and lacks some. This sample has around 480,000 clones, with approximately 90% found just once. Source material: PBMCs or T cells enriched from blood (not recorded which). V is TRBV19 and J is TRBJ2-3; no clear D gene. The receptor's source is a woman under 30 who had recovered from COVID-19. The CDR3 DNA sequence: TGTGCCAGTAGTTCATTTGGCACGCCTGCCACAGATACGCAGTATTTT. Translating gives CASSSFGTPATDTQYF.